The 30 T cell receptor beta chains presented below share a single source sample, sequenced in a study of blood T cell repertoires in COVID-19. Sequencing used immunoSEQ multiplex PCR; TCRdb keeps in-frame clones, though not all of them. The sample has around 94,000 clones; approximately 84% are singletons. The specimen was peripheral blood. Source of these receptors: a man in his forties with active or convalescent COVID-19.

The V gene is TRBV5-1, the J gene TRBJ1-1; 7 bases match TRBD1. J lost 5 bases, V lost 5 bases, and 9 bases had no gene match. Germline V gene sequence: CDR1 SGHRS, CDR2 YFSETQ. The CDR3 length is 14 residues. CDR3 region: CASREGTAKTEAFF. The DNA for the CDR3 is TGCGCCAGCAGGGAAGGGACAGCGAAAACTGAAGCTTTCTTT.

This chain joins TRBV5-1 and TRBJ1-2; D remains unclear. CDR3 length equals 14 residues. Germline V gene lookup returns CDR1 SGHRS and CDR2 YFSETQ. Trimming removed 0 bases at V and 5 bases at J, with 11 bases between. Here the CDR3 reads CASSLEWSYYGYTF. CDR3 DNA: TGCGCCAGCAGCTTGGAGTGGTCCTATTATGGCTACACCTTC. Together with reference TRBV5-1 and TRBJ1-2, the CDR3 gives the full variable domain: KAGVTQTPRYLIKTRGQQVTLSCSPISGHRSVSWYQQTPGQGLQFLFEYFSETQRNKGNFPGRFSGRQFSNSRSEMNVSTLELGDSALYLCASSLEWSYYGYTFGSGTRLTVV.

The chain couples TRBV19 to TRBJ2-1, with TRBD2 identical over 11 bases. Germline V gene lookup returns CDR1 LNHDA and CDR2 SQIVND (reference sequence). The V gene end was trimmed by 4 bases and the J gene end by 8 bases; junction bases not matched to a gene: 4. The CDR3 covers 14 residues. The DNA of the CDR3 is TGTGCCAGTAGTAGGACTAGCGGGTGGTATGAGCAGTTCTTC. It yields the protein CASSRTSGWYEQFF.

The rearrangement links TRBV19 to TRBJ1-2; 11 bases match TRBD1. From germline, CDR1 is LNHDA and CDR2 SQIVND (reference sequence). This CDR3 contains 17 residues. V lost 5 bases, J lost 6 bases, and 14 bases stayed unmatched. The CDR3 loop reads CASSDSGTGGLINGYTF. DNA for the CDR3: TGTGCCAGTAGTGATTCCGGGACAGGGGGGTTGATTAATGGCTACACCTTC.

V and J are TRBV7-2 and TRBJ2-1; 8 nucleotides line up with TRBD2. V lost 2 bases to trimming and J lost 10 bases; unmatched junction nucleotides: 10. The CDR3 has 15 amino acids. Germline V gives CDR1 SGHTA, CDR2 FQGNSA. Here the CDR3 DNA reads TGTGCCAGCAGCTTAAGTGCGGGGGGCCCCAGGGAGCAGTTCTTC. Translation gives CASSLSAGGPREQFF.

The V call is TRBV10-3, the J call TRBJ1-5, with D perhaps TRBD1 (5 bases). V lost 4 bases and J 7 bases, leaving 20 bases between the germline ends. The germline gives CDR1 ENHRY, CDR2 SYGVKD. The length of the CDR3 is 16 residues. The CDR3 region has the DNA TGTGCCATCAGTGCGGGGTCTGGGGGGGGTAGGCAGCCCCAGCATTTT. This codes for CAISAGSGGGRQPQHF.

This chain uses TRBV20-1 with TRBJ2-7; 7 positions agree with TRBD1. The length of the CDR3 is 15 residues. V dropped 3 bases and J dropped 1; count of bases not matched to a gene: 9. Germline values: CDR1 DFQATT, CDR2 SNEGSKA (reference sequence). CDR3 coding DNA: TGCAGTGCTAGTCCCACCCGGGGACAGTCCTACGAGCAGTACTTC. This gives the protein CSASPTRGQSYEQYF.

The chain carries TRBV3-1 (or the pseudogene TRBV3-2) and TRBJ1-3; D not resolved. Trimming removed 5 bases from V and 2 bases from J, with 10 bases in between. CDR3 length equals 14 residues. Germline V gene lookup returns CDR1 LGHDT and CDR2 YNNKEL (reference sequence). CDR3 sequence reads: CASSDNRAGNTIYF. As DNA, the CDR3 is TGTGCCAGCAGCGATAACCGGGCTGGAAACACCATATATTTT.

The CDR3 bases are TGTGCCAGCAGCTTCGGGACAGCAGCTAACTATGGCTACACCTTC. It yields the protein CASSFGTAANYGYTF. The rearrangement uses TRBV11-1 and TRBJ1-2; 7 nucleotides match TRBD1. V lost 3 bases, J lost 0 bases, and 4 bases stayed unmatched. The germline V gene encodes CDR1 SGHAT and CDR2 FQDESV (reference sequence). This CDR3 has 15 amino acids.

The chain employs TRBV2 and TRBJ2-7; a weak D match, TRBD2 (6 bases). The germline V gene has CDR1 SNHLY and CDR2 FYNNEI. V lost 3 bases and J lost 3, with 12 bases in between. The CDR3 loop spans 14 amino acids. The CDR3 sequence is CASSDGTYLYEQYF. The CDR3 nucleotides read TGTGCCAGCAGTGACGGGACTTACCTCTACGAGCAGTACTTC.

This chain connects TRBV13 to TRBJ2-2; 10 bases line up with TRBD2. There are 16 residues in the CDR3. The germline V gene has CDR1 PRHDT and CDR2 FYEKMQ (reference sequence). The V and J ends lost 5 bases and 6 bases, in that order; junction bases with no gene match: 9. CDR3 region: CASSRSGGASPGELFF. The CDR3 nucleotides are TGTGCCAGCAGCCGGAGCGGGGGGGCCTCCCCCGGGGAGCTGTTTTTT.

This clone was seen more than once but under ten times. This chain joins TRBV2 and TRBJ1-4; 8 nucleotides match TRBD1. Losses at the gene ends were 9 bases for V and 2 bases for J; bases not matched to a gene: 8. Germline V CDR1 and CDR2: SNHLY, FYNNEI. This CDR3 has 15 amino acids. CDR3 in amino acids: CARSSTGGTNEKLFF. The CDR3 DNA reads as TGTGCCAGGTCATCAACAGGGGGGACTAATGAAAAACTGTTTTTT.

This clone was observed a few times. The chain carries TRBV30 and TRBJ1-4; TRBD1 is a possible D gene (6 bases). V was shortened by 2 bases and J by 8 bases, with 18 bases between the two germline ends. Germline lookup yields CDR1 GTSNPN and CDR2 SVGIG (reference sequence). The CDR3 is 15 amino acids. Here the CDR3 reads CAWSPSRTVAEKLFF. The CDR3 DNA reads as TGTGCCTGGAGTCCCTCGAGGACAGTGGCCGAAAAACTGTTTTTT.

V usage is TRBV5-4 and J usage is TRBJ1-2; tentative D call: TRBD1 (5 bases). The germline V gene has CDR1 SGHNT and CDR2 YYREEE (reference sequence). V gave up 0 bases and J gave up 0 bases, with 24 bases separating them. This CDR3 region has 20 residues. The CDR3 bases are TGTGCCAGCAGCTTGGGTGGACGGAGCCTAGGGGTGGTGGCTAACTATGGCTACACCTTC. Translated, it gives CASSLGGRSLGVVANYGYTF.

This clone has just one count. The CDR3 DNA is TGTGCCAGCAGCTTGACAGGGGGACAAGAGACCCAGTACTTC. It is translated as CASSLTGGQETQYF. The chain carries TRBV7-3 and TRBJ2-5; 9 bases align to TRBD1. CDR3 size: 14 residues. With 3 bases clipped from V and 2 bases from J, the junction kept 1 base outside the gene matches. Germline-derived CDR1 and CDR2 are SGHTA and FQGTGA.

The chain uses TRBV7-9 and TRBJ2-7; 7 nucleotides match TRBD1. The germline V gene encodes CDR1 SEHNR and CDR2 FQNEAQ (reference sequence). The CDR3 is 16 residues long. V lost 5 bases, J lost 5 bases, and 15 bases stayed unmatched. CDR3 region: CASSLRGTRQGDEQYF. CDR3 in DNA: TGTGCCAGCAGCCTCAGAGGGACCAGACAGGGCGACGAGCAGTACTTC.

V usage is TRBV7-8 and J usage is TRBJ1-2; D is unresolved. The CDR3 extends over 13 amino acids. The germline gives CDR1 SGHVS, CDR2 FQNEAQ. The V end lost 5 bases, the J end lost 2 bases, and 9 bases lay between the germline ends. The CDR3 bases are TGTGCCAGCAGCCACACAGACAACTATGGCTACACCTTC. As protein: CASSHTDNYGYTF.

This chain uses TRBV5-1 with TRBJ2-3; 10 positions match TRBD1. V dropped 4 bases and J dropped 1; count of bases not matched to a gene: 6. The CDR3 consists of 16 residues. Germline V gene data show CDR1 as SGHRS and CDR2 as YFSETQ. The CDR3 nucleotides read TGCGCCAGCAGCGTACCCGGGACAGGGGGCACAGATACGCAGTATTTT. Translated: CASSVPGTGGTDTQYF.

The J gene is TRBJ2-1, the V gene TRBV7-3, with 7 bases identical to TRBD1. V lost 5 bases and J lost 0; bases outside the gene matches: 10. Germline loops: CDR1 SGHTA, CDR2 FQGTGA. There are 17 residues in the CDR3. CDR3 loop: CASSPHPTGASYNEQFF. As DNA, the CDR3 is TGTGCCAGCAGCCCTCACCCCACAGGGGCCTCCTACAATGAGCAGTTCTTC. Filled out from reference TRBV7-3 and TRBJ2-1, the complete variable domain reads GAGVSQTPSNKVTEKGKYVELRCDPISGHTALYWYRQSLGQGPEFLIYFQGTGAADDSGLPNDRFFAVRPEGSVSTLKIQRTERGDSAVYLCASSPHPTGASYNEQFFGPGTRLTVL.

Comments on this clone: This specimen includes other DNA sequences encoding the same CDR3. The chain joins TRBV6-5 to TRBJ2-7; the match to TRBD1 covers 8 bases. Germline CDR1 reads MNHEY; CDR2 reads SVGAGI. The CDR3 contains 14 residues. V gave up 6 bases and J gave up 2 bases; unmatched junction bases: 6. Written as DNA, the CDR3 is TGTGCCAGCAGCAGACAGGGGTCCACCTACGAGCAGTACTTC. Translated: CASSRQGSTYEQYF.

The CDR3 sequence is CASSPFRDRGSGNTIYF. The CDR3 DNA is TGTGCCAGTAGCCCCTTCCGGGACAGGGGTTCTGGAAACACCATATATTTT. This rearrangement joins TRBV19 to TRBJ1-3, with TRBD1 matching 10 bases. The CDR3 spans 17 residues. V was clipped by 6 bases and J by 1 base; unmatched bases: 9. Germline CDR1 is LNHDA and CDR2 is SQIVND (reference sequence).

This chain joins TRBV19 and TRBJ1-5, with TRBD1 matching over 8 bases. CDR3 length: 12 residues. V dropped 11 bases and J dropped 5; count of bases not matched to a gene: 5. Germline V gene sequence: CDR1 LNHDA, CDR2 SQIVND (reference sequence). This CDR3 reads CAAKTGDQPQHF. The CDR3 DNA is TGTGCCGCAAAGACAGGGGATCAGCCCCAGCATTTT.

The CDR3 DNA is TGTGCCAGCAGCTTGGGGACTACTTCACCCCTCCACTTT. This sequence encodes CASSLGTTSPLHF. The rearrangement joins TRBV5-6 to TRBJ1-6; D unclear. CDR1 is SGHDT, CDR2 YYEEEE, per germline. V was trimmed by 0 bases and J by 9 bases, leaving 7 bases between them. The CDR3 is made up of 13 amino acids.

The CDR3 DNA reads as TGCGCCAGCAGCAAGCGGGGGGGCCAAGAGACCCAGTACTTC. Encoded protein: CASSKRGGQETQYF. The chain uses TRBV5-1 and TRBJ2-5, with 10 bases identical to TRBD2. J was trimmed by 1 base and V by 4 bases; bases with no gene match: 1. The CDR3 is 14 residues long. Germline V gene data show CDR1 as SGHRS and CDR2 as YFSETQ.

The rearrangement links TRBV10-3 to TRBJ1-3; the D is unclear. Germline V CDR1 and CDR2: ENHRY, SYGVKD. There are 13 residues in the CDR3. Trimming shortened V by 3 bases and J by 5 bases, and 8 bases separated the two germline ends. In nucleotides, the CDR3 is TGTGCCATCAGTGATGACACAAGAAACACCATATATTTT. Residues: CAISDDTRNTIYF.

The gene calls are TRBV4-3 and TRBJ1-5, with 8 nucleotides matching TRBD1. V lost 0 bases to trimming and J lost 1 base; unmatched junction nucleotides: 2. Germline V gives CDR1 LGHNA, CDR2 YSLEER. This CDR3 contains 16 residues. The CDR3 DNA sequence: TGCGCCAGCAGCCAAGACCACAGGGGGAGCAATCAGCCCCAGCATTTT. Protein: CASSQDHRGSNQPQHF.

This clone turned up a few times. The chain couples TRBV12-3 or TRBV12-4 to TRBJ2-4; weak D call: TRBD1 (5 bases). Trimming left V 1 base short and J 4 bases short, with 5 bases between. The CDR3 sequence is 13 residues long. Written as DNA, the CDR3 is TGTGCCAGCAGTTTAGGGACAAAAAACATTCAGTACTTC. Translating it yields CASSLGTKNIQYF.

The gene calls are TRBV6-5 and TRBJ2-5; D call uncertain. The CDR3 sequence is 14 residues long. V gave up 2 bases and J gave up 5 bases, with 12 bases separating them. The germline gives CDR1 MNHEY, CDR2 SVGAGI. The CDR3 loop reads CASSYRAGLETQYF. The CDR3 region has the DNA TGTGCCAGCAGTTACAGAGCAGGTTTGGAGACCCAGTACTTC.

CDR3 sequence reads: CASSIVGVYIGELFF. The CDR3 DNA follows: TGTGCCAGTAGTATAGTAGGAGTTTACATAGGGGAACTGTTTTTT. The gene calls are TRBV19 and TRBJ1-4; D is perhaps TRBD1 (5 bases). The CDR3 length is 15 residues. Trimming took 1 base from V and 12 from J, leaving 18 bases between them. Germline CDR1 LNHDA, CDR2 SQIVND (reference sequence).

This clone appeared a few times. The gene calls are TRBV28 and TRBJ1-1; 7 bases match TRBD1. This CDR3 comprises 15 residues. With 4 bases clipped from V and 0 bases from J, the junction kept 5 bases outside the gene matches. The germline V gene has CDR1 MDHEN and CDR2 SYDVKM. CDR3 in amino acids: CASSSPGGLNTEAFF. The CDR3 bases are TGTGCCAGCAGTTCTCCAGGGGGTCTGAACACTGAAGCTTTCTTT.